Each of the 13 T cell receptor beta chains below was sequenced from the same sample in a study of radiotherapy plus CTLA-4 blockade in lung cancer. Produced via immunoSEQ multiplex PCR; TCRdb's table is partial and in-frame only. In the table there are 45,000 to 55,000 clones, roughly 90% of which are singletons. Material: peripheral blood, obtained from a patient treated with radiotherapy plus ipilimumab. All receptors derive from a human donor with non-small cell lung cancer whose response to radiotherapy plus ipilimumab could not be evaluated.

The chain uses TRBV7-2 and TRBJ1-5; D gene ambiguous. V was shortened by 1 base and J by 4 bases, with 11 bases between the two germline ends. The germline gives CDR1 SGHTA, CDR2 FQGNSA. The CDR3 consists of 15 residues. CDR3 bases: TGTGCCAGCAGCTTAGGAGGTGGGAGGAATCAGCCCCAGCATTTT. This translates into CASSLGGGRNQPQHF.

V and J are TRBV11-2 and TRBJ1-1, with 9 bases aligning to TRBD1. The CDR3 extends over 14 amino acids. With V trimmed by 5 bases and J by 9 bases, 10 bases remained unmatched. Germline V gene data show CDR1 as SGHAT and CDR2 as FQNNGV. CDR3 amino acids: CASSIGQGSRKAFF. The CDR3 coding sequence is TGTGCCAGCAGCATCGGACAGGGGAGTCGAAAAGCTTTCTTT.

V is TRBV10-3 and J is TRBJ1-2; D is undetermined. The CDR3 runs to 13 residues. Trimming shortened V by 8 bases and J by 2 bases, and 12 bases separated the two germline ends. The germline V gene has CDR1 ENHRY and CDR2 SYGVKD. The CDR3 reads CAIPGDRNYGYTF. The CDR3 DNA is TGTGCCATCCCCGGGGATCGGAACTATGGCTACACCTTC.

A few counts support this clone. J is TRBJ2-3 and V is TRBV7-9; TRBD2 is a possible D gene (6 bases). Germline lookup yields CDR1 SEHNR and CDR2 FQNEAQ (reference sequence). The length of the CDR3 is 16 residues. The V end lost 7 bases, the J end lost 1 base, and 18 bases lay between the germline ends. The CDR3 sequence: CASIPVGREGTDTQYF. The CDR3 DNA reads as TGTGCCAGCATCCCGGTAGGGCGGGAAGGCACAGATACGCAGTATTTT.

V usage is TRBV9 and J usage is TRBJ1-1, with D unresolved. Germline V gene sequence: CDR1 SGDLS, CDR2 YYNGEE. The CDR3 has 13 amino acids. The ends were cut back, 0 bases at V and 2 bases at J, with 5 bases in the middle. In DNA form, the CDR3 reads TGTGCCAGCAGCGTAGCAGTCAACACTGAAGCTTTCTTT. Translating it yields CASSVAVNTEAFF.

J is TRBJ2-7 and V is TRBV5-1; 7 positions agree with TRBD2. Losses at the gene ends were 0 bases for V and 8 bases for J; bases not matched to a gene: 11. CDR1 and CDR2 from the germline V gene are SGHRS and YFSETQ. This CDR3 contains 15 residues. The CDR3 DNA sequence: TGCGCCAGCAGCTTGGATGGCGGGAGTGGATTCAAGCAGTACTTC. It is translated as CASSLDGGSGFKQYF. The full variable domain, completed using reference TRBV5-1 and TRBJ2-7, is KAGVTQTPRYLIKTRGQQVTLSCSPISGHRSVSWYQQTPGQGLQFLFEYFSETQRNKGNFPGRFSGRQFSNSRSEMNVSTLELGDSALYLCASSLDGGSGFKQYFGPGTRLTVT.

The J gene is TRBJ2-1, the V gene TRBV11-2; D gene uncertain. Germline assignment: CDR1 SGHAT and CDR2 FQNNGV. The CDR3 length is 13 residues. The ends were cut back, 0 bases at V and 9 bases at J, with 9 bases in the middle. CDR3 region: CASSLDIVGEQFF. In nucleotides, the CDR3 is TGTGCCAGCAGCTTAGATATAGTTGGTGAGCAGTTCTTC.

The genes are TRBV19 and TRBJ2-1; 7 positions agree with TRBD2. J was trimmed by 4 bases and V by 1 base; bases with no gene match: 4. The CDR3 loop spans 15 amino acids. Germline V lookup: CDR1 LNHDA, CDR2 SQIVND (reference sequence). CDR3 residues: CASSIVTGGYNEQFF. CDR3 bases: TGTGCCAGTAGTATAGTTACGGGAGGTTACAATGAGCAGTTCTTC.

The chain uses TRBV5-4 and TRBJ2-5; the match to TRBD2 covers 8 bases. Germline V gene sequence: CDR1 SGHNT, CDR2 YYREEE (reference sequence). Trimming at V came to 7 bases and at J to 11 bases, leaving 16 bases not matched to a gene. The CDR3 is 14 residues long. The CDR3 reads CASGPGTRNGEQYF. In DNA form, the CDR3 reads TGTGCCAGCGGGCCCGGGACTAGAAATGGGGAGCAGTACTTC.

This rearrangement joins TRBV4-1 to TRBJ2-7; D not resolved. This CDR3 has 13 residues. V shed 1 base and J shed 6 bases, with 10 bases lying between them. Germline assignment: CDR1 MGHRA and CDR2 YSYEKL. CDR3 sequence reads: CASSQVSALEQYF. CDR3 coding DNA: TGCGCCAGCAGCCAAGTCTCAGCGCTCGAGCAGTACTTC.

The rearrangement joins TRBV4-1 to TRBJ1-5; possibly TRBD1 for D (6 bases). The CDR3 length is 15 residues. Germline assignment: CDR1 MGHRA and CDR2 YSYEKL. The ends were cut back, 2 bases at V and 9 bases at J, with 17 bases in the middle. CDR3 residues: CASSQPQGRSGPQHF. The CDR3 DNA reads as TGCGCCAGCAGCCAACCGCAGGGGCGCTCAGGGCCCCAGCATTTT.

CDR3 sequence reads: CATLRDRPSGAFF. The CDR3 DNA reads TGTGCCACACTCCGGGACAGGCCATCGGGGGCTTTCTTT. V usage is TRBV6-1 and J usage is TRBJ1-1, with TRBD1 matching over 8 bases. The CDR3 is 13 residues long. The junction had 15 bases not matched to a gene; V was cut back by 10 bases and J by 11 bases. Germline loops: CDR1 MNHNS, CDR2 SASEGT.

The chain is built from TRBV2 and TRBJ1-2, with D tentatively TRBD1 (5 bases). Germline CDR1 and CDR2: SNHLY and FYNNEI. V was clipped by 8 bases and J by 0 bases, with 16 bases between them. The CDR3 has 15 amino acids. Here the CDR3 DNA reads TGTGCCAGCCCCTCGAACAGGCCAACTAACTATGGCTACACCTTC. It codes for CASPSNRPTNYGYTF.